The 27 T cell receptor beta chains below come from one sample, sequenced in a study of metastatic and nonmetastatic thyroid tumors. From the PCR reads, TCRdb re-called clones with MiXCR. Among 85,000 to 95,000 clones listed, more than 13% were seen once. No patient received treatment before thyroid surgery. What was sequenced was blood. Receptor source: a female donor with papillary thyroid cancer or a benign thyroid nodule (not recorded which). Some clones in this sample may be carry-over from other donors' samples.

This clone was observed many times. The gene calls are TRBV28 and TRBJ2-4; D gene ambiguous. The CDR3 has 15 amino acids. Between the trimmed V and J ends, which lost 1 base and 1 base, there was a span of 8 bases. Per germline, CDR1 MDHEN and CDR2 SYDVKM. The CDR3 DNA sequence: TGTGCCAGCAGTTTATTCGACACCGCCAAAAACATTCAGTACTTC. This sequence encodes CASSLFDTAKNIQYF.

This clone has at least ten counts. V gene TRBV7-8 combines with J gene TRBJ2-7; 7 bases fit TRBD1. From germline, CDR1 is SGHVS and CDR2 FQNEAQ. The CDR3 runs to 13 residues. J was trimmed by 9 bases and V by 1 base; bases with no gene match: 6. CDR3 protein: CASSLGGTVGQYF. The CDR3 bases are TGTGCCAGCAGCTTAGGGGGGACAGTCGGGCAGTACTTC.

This clone was counted at least ten times. The chain is built from TRBV11-2 and TRBJ1-1; D unresolved. The CDR3 has 10 amino acids. V dropped 5 bases and J dropped 6 bases, with 4 bases sitting between them. Germline assignment: CDR1 SGHAT and CDR2 FQNNGV. This CDR3 is CASSHAEAFF. The CDR3 region has the DNA TGTGCCAGCAGCCATGCTGAAGCTTTCTTT.

V and J are TRBV7-6 and TRBJ1-1, with D possibly being TRBD1 (5 bases). V was cut by 2 bases and J by 1 base, with 11 bases left in between. CDR3 length: 15 residues. Germline V gene lookup returns CDR1 SGHVS and CDR2 FNYEAQ. CDR3 nucleotide sequence: TGTGCCAGCAGCTTAAGGTGGGGGGGGAACACTGAAGCTTTCTTT. It encodes CASSLRWGGNTEAFF. Using reference TRBV7-6 and TRBJ1-1 for the parts outside the CDR3, the full variable domain is GAGVSQSPRYKVTKRGQDVALRCDPISGHVSLYWYRQALGQGPEFLTYFNYEAQQDKSGLPNDRFSAERPEGSISTLTIQRTEQRDSAMYRCASSLRWGGNTEAFFGQGTRLTVV.

This clone was seen ten or more times. The chain employs TRBV6-1 and TRBJ1-5; 10 positions match TRBD1. The CDR3 is made up of 15 amino acids. With 5 bases clipped from V and 1 base from J, the junction kept 2 bases outside the gene matches. Germline CDR1 MNHNS, CDR2 SASEGT. The CDR3 reads CASSRTGGSNQPQHF. In DNA form, the CDR3 reads TGTGCCAGCAGTCGGACAGGGGGAAGCAATCAGCCCCAGCATTTT.

This clone showed up just a few times. The chain couples TRBV7-3 to TRBJ1-2; TRBD1 is a possible D gene (6 bases). V dropped 6 bases and J dropped 6 bases, with 14 bases sitting between them. Germline loops: CDR1 SGHTA, CDR2 FQGTGA. The CDR3 covers 13 residues. For the CDR3, the DNA is TGTGCCAGCAGTTGCAGGGGCTGGGATGGCTACACCTTC. Translated: CASSCRGWDGYTF.

This clone has a count of ten or more. This sequence joins TRBV20-1 and TRBJ1-1, with D perhaps matching TRBD1 (6 bases). The germline V gene has CDR1 DFQATT and CDR2 SNEGSKA (reference sequence). This CDR3 spans 14 amino acids. V gave up 6 bases and J gave up 4 bases, with 18 bases separating them. The CDR3 sequence: CSAFDPEGGTEAFF. The CDR3 DNA is TGCAGTGCGTTTGACCCGGAGGGGGGCACTGAAGCTTTCTTT.

This clone was counted ten times or more. This chain connects TRBV20-1 to TRBJ2-3; D remains ambiguous. CDR3 size: 12 residues. V was cut by 3 bases and J by 5 bases, with 9 bases left in between. From germline, CDR1 is DFQATT and CDR2 SNEGSKA (reference sequence). CDR3 sequence (DNA): TGCAGTGCTAGGACCGGCGGAGATACGCAGTATTTT. Its protein product is CSARTGGDTQYF.

This clone was recorded at least ten times. The chain couples TRBV9 to TRBJ2-2; possible D gene TRBD1, 5 bases. Trimming removed 4 bases from V and 1 base from J, with 11 bases in between. CDR3 length equals 15 residues. From germline, CDR1 is SGDLS and CDR2 YYNGEE. CDR3 protein: CASSLWGQNTGELFF. In DNA, the CDR3 is TGTGCCAGCAGCCTTTGGGGCCAGAACACCGGGGAGCTGTTTTTT.

The table lists this clone with many counts. This chain connects TRBV2 to TRBJ1-5; D unclear. Germline loops: CDR1 SNHLY, CDR2 FYNNEI. CDR3 size: 16 residues. Trimming cost V 6 bases and J 6 bases, with 21 bases left between them. The CDR3 DNA reads as TGTGCCAGCAGCTTCCGAGACGGGTCAGCGGCTCAGCCCCAGCATTTT. Amino acid sequence: CASSFRDGSAAQPQHF. Full variable domain (missing parts from reference TRBV2 and TRBJ1-5): EPEVTQTPSHQVTQMGQEVILRCVPISNHLYFYWYRQILGQKVEFLVSFYNNEISEKSEIFDDQFSVERPDGSNFTLKIRSTKLEDSAMYFCASSFRDGSAAQPQHFGDGTRLSIL.

This clone was observed a handful of times. This could be a read error, since a much larger clone is one nucleotide away. The chain carries TRBV6-1 and TRBJ2-3; the match to TRBD2 covers 12 bases. Germline trimming cut 10 bases from V and 4 bases from J; bases unmatched to any gene: 6. Germline V gives CDR1 MNHNS, CDR2 SASEGT. The CDR3 runs 14 residues. The CDR3 coding sequence is TGTGCCATTCCCGCTAGCGGGGGGGCAGATACGCAGTATTTT. Its protein is CAIPASGGADTQYF.

This clone was counted ten times or more. The chain recombines TRBV27 with TRBJ2-1; 14 bases line up with TRBD2. Trimming removed 4 bases from V and 7 bases from J; junction bases left unmatched: 9. This CDR3 has 17 residues. Germline assignment: CDR1 MNHEY and CDR2 SMNVEV (reference sequence). The CDR3 coding sequence is TGTGCCAGCAGTTCGCCTCGGACTAGCGGGGGGAGAAATGAGCAGTTCTTC. Translating it yields CASSSPRTSGGRNEQFF.

This clone has only a few counts. The genes are TRBV28 and TRBJ1-1; D not certain. The CDR3 is made up of 13 amino acids. Germline V lookup: CDR1 MDHEN, CDR2 SYDVKM. Trimming pared 8 bases from V and 5 bases from J, leaving 15 bases between. The CDR3 is CASHGSGVTEAFF. The DNA of the CDR3 is TGTGCCAGCCATGGGTCAGGAGTAACTGAAGCTTTCTTT.

Many counts were recorded for this clone. This sample includes further DNA sequences coding for the same CDR3. J is TRBJ1-4 and V is TRBV4-1; TRBD1 matches 12 bases. Trimming at V came to 5 bases and at J to 8 bases, leaving 6 bases not matched to a gene. Per germline, CDR1 MGHRA and CDR2 YSYEKL. The CDR3 spans 15 residues. CDR3 DNA: TGCGCCAGCAGCAGTCCCGGGACAGGGGGCGAAAAACTGTTTTTT. It encodes CASSSPGTGGEKLFF.

This clone came up many times. The chain is built from TRBV2 and TRBJ2-1; perhaps TRBD1 as D (6 bases). V shed 7 bases and J shed 6 bases, with 19 bases lying between them. This CDR3 is 15 amino acids long. Germline V gives CDR1 SNHLY, CDR2 FYNNEI. The CDR3 spells CASKGQPTSPNEQFF. The CDR3 DNA sequence: TGTGCCAGCAAAGGACAGCCCACCTCTCCCAATGAGCAGTTCTTC.

This clone was recorded at least ten times. The V gene is TRBV5-6, the J gene TRBJ2-7; D is unclear. Germline CDR1 SGHDT, CDR2 YYEEEE. This CDR3 has 13 residues. Trimming cost V 0 bases and J 9 bases, with 13 bases left between them. This chain's CDR3 is CASSLGHLPGQYF. The CDR3 region has the DNA TGTGCCAGCAGCTTGGGCCACCTACCCGGGCAGTACTTC.

This clone was picked up many times. The chain links TRBV7-2 to TRBJ1-6; D gene unclear. CDR1 is SGHTA and CDR2 is FQGNSA in the germline V gene. V was cut by 3 bases and J by 0 bases, with 3 bases left in between. The CDR3 runs to 14 residues. CDR3 region: CASSFSSYNSPLHF. CDR3 nucleotides: TGTGCCAGCAGCTTTAGCTCCTATAATTCACCCCTCCACTTT.

The table lists this clone with many counts. The rearrangement joins TRBV19 to TRBJ1-1; D possibly corresponds to TRBD1 (6 bases). Trimming stripped 5 bases from V and 1 base from J, with 11 bases between. Germline CDR1 LNHDA, CDR2 SQIVND (reference sequence). The CDR3 extends over 14 amino acids. CDR3 DNA sequence: TGTGCCAGTAGTCCCTGGACAGAGAACACTGAAGCTTTCTTT. This translates into CASSPWTENTEAFF. Full variable domain (rest looked up from reference TRBV19 and TRBJ1-1): DGGITQSPKYLFRKEGQNVTLSCEQNLNHDAMYWYRQDPGQGLRLIYYSQIVNDFQKGDIAEGYSVSREKKESFPLTVTSAQKNPTAFYLCASSPWTENTEAFFGQGTRLTVV.

There are many counts of this clone. The chain has TRBV11-2 and TRBJ1-1; tentative D call: TRBD1 (5 bases). The CDR3 spans 16 residues. CDR1 SGHAT and CDR2 FQNNGV come from the germline V gene. Between the trimmed V and J ends, which lost 4 bases and 7 bases, there was a span of 22 bases. The CDR3 loop is CASSSQEALGVVEAFF. DNA of the CDR3: TGTGCCAGCAGCTCCCAGGAAGCGCTGGGGGTAGTTGAAGCTTTCTTT.

This clone has a count of ten or more. This chain links TRBV5-1 with TRBJ2-2, with D perhaps TRBD1 (5 bases). V lost 4 bases and J lost 5, with 15 bases in between. The CDR3 totals 15 residues. From germline, CDR1 is SGHRS and CDR2 YFSETQ. The CDR3 loop reads CASSQGDGETGELFF. The CDR3 DNA sequence: TGCGCCAGCAGCCAGGGCGATGGGGAAACCGGGGAGCTGTTTTTT.

This clone showed up many times. The V call is TRBV28, the J call TRBJ1-3; 7 bases line up with TRBD1. The germline gives CDR1 MDHEN, CDR2 SYDVKM. The CDR3 loop spans 16 amino acids. The V and J ends lost 6 bases and 0 bases, in that order; junction bases with no gene match: 8. CDR3 region: CASRPGGGPSGNTIYF. As DNA, the CDR3 is TGTGCCAGCAGGCCAGGGGGGGGCCCCTCTGGAAACACCATATATTTT.

The DNA for the CDR3 is TGCAGTGCTGCCGGGACACCCTCGAACTATGGCTACACCTTC. Translation: CSAAGTPSNYGYTF. The rearrangement joins TRBV20-1 to TRBJ1-2, with D tentatively TRBD1 (6 bases). V lost 5 bases, J lost 2 bases, and 15 bases lay in between. Per germline, CDR1 DFQATT and CDR2 SNEGSKA (reference sequence). The CDR3 loop spans 14 amino acids.

The chain has TRBV6-1 and TRBJ2-3, with D uncertain. The germline gives CDR1 MNHNS, CDR2 SASEGT. Trimming took off 3 bases at V and 4 bases at J, with 14 bases between the two ends. The CDR3 runs 15 residues. The CDR3 nucleotides are TGTGCCAGCAGTGAGGTCAGTCGGTCGCCAGATACGCAGTATTTT. Amino acids: CASSEVSRSPDTQYF.

CDR3 in DNA: TGTGCCAGCAGTTTATTTGAGTCTCCGCCCCAGCATTTT. This gives the protein CASSLFESPPQHF. V usage is TRBV12-3 or TRBV12-4 and J usage is TRBJ1-5; D gene uncertain. CDR3 length: 13 amino acids. Trimming took off 2 bases at V and 9 bases at J, with 11 bases between the two ends.

This clone was recorded at least ten times. The gene calls are TRBV20-1 and TRBJ2-7; D may be TRBD1 or TRBD2 (5 bases each). The CDR3 spans 12 residues. Germline V CDR1 and CDR2: DFQATT, SNEGSKA (reference sequence). The V end was cut by 4 bases, the J end by 4 bases, with 11 bases between. CDR3 sequence reads: CSATRGPYEQYF. The CDR3 bases are TGCAGTGCTACGAGGGGACCGTACGAGCAGTACTTC.

This clone has ten or more counts. The chain is built from TRBV7-6 and TRBJ1-6, with D unresolved. This CDR3 spans 17 amino acids. Trimming cost V 1 base and J 5 bases, with 15 bases left between them. Germline assignment: CDR1 SGHVS and CDR2 FNYEAQ. CDR3 residues: CASSLGATTTDNSPLHF. Here the CDR3 DNA reads TGTGCCAGCAGCTTAGGGGCGACGACGACCGATAATTCACCCCTCCACTTT.

This clone appeared many times. This chain links TRBV6-2 or TRBV6-3 with TRBJ2-1; TRBD2 aligns across 9 bases. CDR3 length: 16 amino acids. The germline gives CDR1 MNHEY, CDR2 SVGEGT. V shed 2 bases, J shed 4 bases, and the junction held 6 bases outside the gene matches. The CDR3 sequence: CASSYKEAGGYNEQFF. As DNA, the CDR3 is TGTGCCAGCAGTTACAAGGAGGCGGGGGGGTACAATGAGCAGTTCTTC.